This paragraph covers one T cell receptor (beta chain) sequence. The antigen it binds to is not known. Per-base qualities were not stored, and no clone one base away is much larger. Libraries were made using 5' RACE. The run used an Illumina HiSeq 2500. A second roughly 6 to 12 cycle PCR used a sample-barcoded 5' primer and a J-beta primer mix. A unique molecular identifier was introduced onto each TCR beta cDNA molecule by a template-switch 5' adaptor carrying 12 random nucleotides. At least 3 million CDR3-containing paired-end reads were obtained from each sample. The Mint cDNA synthesis kit, primed by a TRBC-specific oligonucleotide, was used to synthesize first-strand cDNA from all RNA. All cDNA was treated with uracil-DNA glycosylase and then went through a first 18-cycle PCR with the universal primers M1SS and BC2_uni_R. The original methods were these. Normalization of each sample was performed by random selection of 1 million high-quality reads, each carrying a distinct molecular identifier. Instead of being binned into consensus sequences, reads with shared molecular identifiers were discarded. MiTCR, set to a Q25 quality threshold and the strictest error-elimination algorithm, was used for CDR3 identification, clonotype clustering and error correction. A nonparametric unseen species model using Euler transformation provided a lower-bound estimate of total TCR beta diversity. The public sequencing data were trimmed at Q25 with fastp and processed into clonotypes with MiXCR by TCRdb, which kept only in-frame beta chains. Records with the same CDR3 protein are collapsed into one entry carrying the most frequent genes and DNA. The V and J calls here are based on TCRdb, not the publication. The sample records about 730,000 distinct CDR3 sequences, roughly 47% of which are singletons. Of the sample, 20% to 25% is held by the ten largest clones.

The data belong to a study of blood T cells in healthy people across ages (dated by TCRdb to the mid-2010s). Describing the broader study: Template switching captured roughly one uniquely barcoded TCR beta cDNA molecule per two T cells in model experiments. The donors were divided into four age groups: young (average approximately 17 years), middle-aged (about 39), aged (approximately 64) and long-lived (nearly 85). To avoid experimental bias, donors of different ages were spread randomly across the sequencing lanes. Using the same blood draw, the study looked at two additional independent replicas of 1 million unique cDNA reads for two donors, one aged 18 to 29 and the other aged 80 or older. Age-related changes in TCR beta repertoire diversity were measured in the study by deep sequencing normalized with unique cDNA molecular identifiers.

Systemically healthy Caucasian individuals from Russia, over 30 in total and aged about 6 to 100 years, were included as donors. Around 10 milliliters of peripheral blood were collected from each donor into EDTA-treated Vacutainer tubes. PBMCs were isolated by Ficoll-Paque density-gradient centrifugation, with at least 6 million obtained per sample. Trizol reagent was used to extract total RNA from PBMCs, with at least 6 micrograms per sample. Naive CD45RAhigh/CD27high T cell percentages were measured by flow cytometry on a PBMC aliquot from every donor. Measured from the cysteine to the phenylalanine, the CDR3 is 14 residues long. CDR3 DNA is the only sequence kept; it has 42 bases, read in frame from the first base. The V end loses 0 bases and the J end loses 4 bases, and a stretch of 10 bases separates them. CDR1 and CDR2, per the germline V gene, are SGHRS and YFSETQ. Results and caveats for the whole study, not just this receptor: The CMV infection status of donors was not known, potentially confounding age-related changes in expanded clonotypes. Estimates of total diversity based on one million sequenced T cells were considered lower bounds and underestimates. As age increased, observed TCR beta diversity per million T cells dropped in a roughly linear way, and a significant reduction was already evident by age roughly 36. There was a strong correlation between observed TCR beta diversity and the percentage of naive T cells measured by flow cytometry. Bulk unsorted PBMC profiling prevented conclusive comparison of naive and antigen-experienced compartments. Compared with the aged group, the long-lived group had more naive CD4+ T cells, fewer expanded clones and increased TCR diversity, suggesting age selection.

The sequencing sample was made of blood. The chain is made from TRBV5-1 and TRBJ1-2, with the D gene uncertain. This clonotype originated in a woman aged 60-75 years in good health. The CDR3 amino acid sequence is: CASSLGEWSYGYTF. The DNA reads TGCGCCAGCAGCTTGGGGGAGTGGAGCTATGGCTACACCTTC.